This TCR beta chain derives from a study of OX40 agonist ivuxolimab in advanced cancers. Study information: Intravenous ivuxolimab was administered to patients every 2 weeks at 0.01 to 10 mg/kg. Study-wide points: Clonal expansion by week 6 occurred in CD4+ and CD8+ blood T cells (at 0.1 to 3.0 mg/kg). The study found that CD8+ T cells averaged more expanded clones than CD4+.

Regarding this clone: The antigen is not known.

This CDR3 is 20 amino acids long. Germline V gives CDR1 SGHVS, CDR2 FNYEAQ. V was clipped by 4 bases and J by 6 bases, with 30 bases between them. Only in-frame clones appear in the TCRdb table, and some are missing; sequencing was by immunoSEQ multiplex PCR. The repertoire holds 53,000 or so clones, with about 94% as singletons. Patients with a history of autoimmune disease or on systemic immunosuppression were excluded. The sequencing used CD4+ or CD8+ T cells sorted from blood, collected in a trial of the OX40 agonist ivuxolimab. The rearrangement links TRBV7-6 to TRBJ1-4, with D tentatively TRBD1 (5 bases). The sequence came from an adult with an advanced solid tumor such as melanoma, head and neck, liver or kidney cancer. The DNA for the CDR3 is TGTGCCAGCAGCTCACCAGTTCCGGGAATGCCACGCGGGGGTCATGAAAAACTGTTTTTT. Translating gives CASSSPVPGMPRGGHEKLFF.